Following are 14 T cell receptor beta chains from one sample sequenced in a study of T cell repertoires in cytomegalovirus infection. Their recognized antigens are unknown. TCRdb analysed the reads with MiXCR anew, one entry per CDR3 protein. The data show approximately 470,000 distinct CDR3 sequences, with roughly 42% seen just once and around 44% held by the top ten. Material: cultured PBMCs, obtained from culture after CMV antigen stimulation. These receptors were taken from a human donor in good health (CMV status not recorded). Some clones in this sample may be carry-over from other donors' samples.

This rearrangement joins TRBV6-8 to TRBJ1-3; 12 nucleotides align to TRBD1. The germline V gene has CDR1 MNHGY and CDR2 SAAAGT. The CDR3 sequence is 19 residues long. V dropped 5 bases and J dropped 1; count of bases not matched to a gene: 12. In DNA, the CDR3 is TGTGCCAGCAGTGGAGGGACAGGGGGCGCCTGGTTGTCTGGAAACACCATATATTTT. It codes for CASSGGTGGAWLSGNTIYF.

V and J are TRBV29-1 and TRBJ2-1, with D unclear. Germline V gene lookup returns CDR1 SQVTM and CDR2 ANQGSEA. The CDR3 has 18 residues. The V end was cut by 4 bases, the J end by 0 bases, with 22 bases between. CDR3 amino acids: CSVGRNQDPVSSYNEQFF. CDR3 in DNA: TGCAGCGTTGGACGGAACCAGGATCCGGTATCCTCCTACAATGAGCAGTTCTTC.

This clonotype was seen only a few times. The V call is TRBV7-9, the J call TRBJ1-2; 8 bases agree with TRBD1. Germline V CDR1 and CDR2: SEHNR, FQNEAQ (reference sequence). This CDR3 is built from 13 residues. V lost 5 bases to trimming and J lost 8 bases; unmatched junction nucleotides: 7. DNA of the CDR3: TGTGCCAGCAGCACACAGGGGGGGGGGGGCTACACCTTC. Its translation is CASSTQGGGGYTF.

This clonotype has just a few counts. This sequence joins TRBV7-2 and TRBJ2-3; D is perhaps TRBD1 or TRBD2 (6 bases each). CDR1 is SGHTA and CDR2 is FQGNSA in the germline V gene. The ends were cut back, 4 bases at V and 2 bases at J, with 13 bases in the middle. CDR3 length equals 15 residues. For the CDR3, the DNA is TGTGCCAGCAGCTCCCGGGGGCTGAACACAGATACGCAGTATTTT. It yields the protein CASSSRGLNTDTQYF.

This clonotype was seen more than once but under ten times. The rearrangement uses TRBV19 and TRBJ2-1, with 8 bases that match TRBD2. CDR3 size: 16 residues. V shed 5 bases and J 3 bases; nucleotides not matched to a gene: 9. In germline, CDR1 is LNHDA, CDR2 SQIVND (reference sequence). The CDR3 coding sequence is TGTGCCAGTAGTCCCCCTGGCGGGAGGTACTACAATGAGCAGTTCTTC. Its protein product is CASSPPGGRYYNEQFF.

The rearrangement joins TRBV20-1 to TRBJ2-3; TRBD2 agrees at 12 bases. The CDR3 loop spans 16 amino acids. The junction had 6 bases not matched to a gene; V was cut back by 0 bases and J by 5 bases. In germline, CDR1 is DFQATT, CDR2 SNEGSKA (reference sequence). The CDR3 nucleotides are TGCAGTGCTAGAGACGCTAGCGGGAGGGCAGGAGATACGCAGTATTTT. Its translation is CSARDASGRAGDTQYF.

This chain joins TRBV23-1 and TRBJ2-2; 8 bases agree with TRBD2. TRBV23-1 is an ORF, and what it does is uncertain. With 0 bases clipped from V and 4 bases from J, the junction kept 7 bases outside the gene matches. The CDR3 consists of 17 residues. Here the CDR3 reads CASSQSREGFSTGELFF. CDR3 nucleotide sequence: TGCGCCAGCAGTCAATCCCGGGAGGGGTTTAGCACCGGGGAGCTGTTTTTT.

The V call is TRBV18, the J call TRBJ2-5; D is possibly TRBD1 or TRBD2 (5 bases each). V shed 3 bases and J shed 1 base, with 9 bases lying between them. Germline CDR1 and CDR2: KGHSH and LQKENI. This CDR3 comprises 14 residues. The CDR3 region is CASSPPGTQETQYF. The CDR3 region has the DNA TGTGCCAGCTCACCTCCAGGGACCCAAGAGACCCAGTACTTC.

The gene calls are TRBV4-1 and TRBJ2-1, with D possibly being TRBD2 (7 bases). Trimming stripped 5 bases from V and 7 bases from J, with 15 bases between. The CDR3 has 14 amino acids. Per germline, CDR1 MGHRA and CDR2 YSYEKL. The CDR3 coding sequence is TGCGCCAGCAGCTCTAGGGGGGGGTGGAATGAGCAGTTCTTC. Encoded protein: CASSSRGGWNEQFF.

This clonotype has at least ten counts. The V call is TRBV7-2, the J call TRBJ1-2; 10 nucleotides agree with TRBD1. Germline CDR1 reads SGHTA; CDR2 reads FQGNSA. This CDR3 comprises 15 residues. V lost 4 bases and J lost 7; bases outside the gene matches: 9. CDR3 coding DNA: TGTGCCAGCAGCTCAGACAGGGGGCGGATTCGTGGCTACACCTTC. Translation gives CASSSDRGRIRGYTF. Supplemented by reference TRBV7-2 and TRBJ1-2, the full variable domain reads GAGVSQSPSNKVTEKGKDVELRCDPISGHTALYWYRQSLGQGLEFLIYFQGNSAPDKSGLPSDRFSAERTGGSVSTLTIQRTQQEDSAVYLCASSSDRGRIRGYTFGSGTRLTVV.

This clonotype was detected only a few times. The chain combines TRBV10-3 with TRBJ1-4; D perhaps matches TRBD1 (5 bases). The germline V and J ends were trimmed by 4 bases and 8 bases, with 14 bases remaining between them. Germline CDR1 and CDR2: ENHRY and SYGVKD. The CDR3 is 14 amino acids. DNA for the CDR3: TGTGCCATCAGTGCGACAGCGGATGACGAAAAACTGTTTTTT. This gives the protein CAISATADDEKLFF.

This clonotype was found a few times. The gene calls are TRBV4-1 and TRBJ1-6; 8 bases are shared with TRBD1. The CDR3 loop spans 15 amino acids. The V segment lost 0 bases and the J segment 10 bases; nucleotides outside the gene matches: 5. The germline CDR1 and CDR2 sequences are MGHRA and YSYEKL. The CDR3 loop is CASSQDDRGGSPLHF. CDR3 in DNA: TGCGCCAGCAGCCAAGATGACAGGGGAGGATCACCCCTCCACTTT.

Notes on this clonotype: One junction end disagrees with the germline gene, perhaps due to a read error. This chain uses TRBV4-1 with TRBJ2-7; D gene unclear. There are 15 residues in the CDR3. Germline assignment: CDR1 MGHRA and CDR2 YSYEKL. CDR3 DNA: TGTGCCAGCAGCCAAGTGAGGTCCACTGCCTACGAGCAGTACTTC. Translated, it gives CASSQVRSTAYEQYF.

The rearrangement uses TRBV12-3 or TRBV12-4 and TRBJ1-5; no clear D. Trimming shortened V by 3 bases and J by 3 bases, and 12 bases separated the two germline ends. The CDR3 is 15 residues long. The CDR3 DNA follows: TGTGCCAGCAGTTTTGGGCCGCCTTACAATCAGCCCCAGCATTTT. Translation gives CASSFGPPYNQPQHF.